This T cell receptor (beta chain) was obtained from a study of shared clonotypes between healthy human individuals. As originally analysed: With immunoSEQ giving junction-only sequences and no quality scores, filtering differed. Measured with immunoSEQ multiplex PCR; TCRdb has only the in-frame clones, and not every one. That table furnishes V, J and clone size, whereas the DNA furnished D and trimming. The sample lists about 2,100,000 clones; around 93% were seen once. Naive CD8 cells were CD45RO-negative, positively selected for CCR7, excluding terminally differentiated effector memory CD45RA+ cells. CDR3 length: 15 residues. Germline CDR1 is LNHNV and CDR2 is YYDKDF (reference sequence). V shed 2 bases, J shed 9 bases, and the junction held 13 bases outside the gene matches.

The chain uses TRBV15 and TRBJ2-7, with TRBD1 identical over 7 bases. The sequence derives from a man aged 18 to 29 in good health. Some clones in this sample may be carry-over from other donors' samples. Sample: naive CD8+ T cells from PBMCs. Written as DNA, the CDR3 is TGTGCCACCAGCAGAACCGGGACAGACTTTTGGGGGCAGTACTTC. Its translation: CATSRTGTDFWGQYF.